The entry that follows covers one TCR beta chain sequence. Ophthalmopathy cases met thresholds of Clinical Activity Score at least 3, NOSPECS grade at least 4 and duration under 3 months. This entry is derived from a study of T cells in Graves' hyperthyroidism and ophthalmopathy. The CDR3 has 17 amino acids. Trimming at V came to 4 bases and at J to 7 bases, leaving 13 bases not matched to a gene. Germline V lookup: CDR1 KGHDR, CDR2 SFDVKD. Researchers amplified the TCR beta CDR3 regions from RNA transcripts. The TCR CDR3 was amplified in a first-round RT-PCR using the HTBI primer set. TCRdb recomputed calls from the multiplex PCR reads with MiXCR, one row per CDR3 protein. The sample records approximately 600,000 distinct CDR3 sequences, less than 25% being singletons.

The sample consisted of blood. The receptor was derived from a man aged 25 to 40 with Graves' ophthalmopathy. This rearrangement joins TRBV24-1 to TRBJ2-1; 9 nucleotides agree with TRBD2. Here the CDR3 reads CATSEGVWAGGPNEQFF. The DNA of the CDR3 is TGTGCCACCAGTGAGGGGGTCTGGGCGGGAGGGCCAAATGAGCAGTTCTTC.